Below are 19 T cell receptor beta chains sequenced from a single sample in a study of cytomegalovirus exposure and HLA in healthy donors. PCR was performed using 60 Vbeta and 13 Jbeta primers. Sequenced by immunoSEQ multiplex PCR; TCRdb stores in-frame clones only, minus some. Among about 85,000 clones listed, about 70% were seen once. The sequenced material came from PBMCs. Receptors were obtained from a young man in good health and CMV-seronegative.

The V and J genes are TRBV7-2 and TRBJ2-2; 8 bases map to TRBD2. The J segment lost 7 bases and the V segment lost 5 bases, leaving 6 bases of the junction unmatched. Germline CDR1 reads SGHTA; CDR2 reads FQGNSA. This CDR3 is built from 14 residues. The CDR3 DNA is TGTGCCAGCAGCCAAAGCGGGAGTGTCGGGGAGCTGTTTTTT. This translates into CASSQSGSVGELFF. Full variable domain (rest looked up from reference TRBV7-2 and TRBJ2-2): GAGVSQSPSNKVTEKGKDVELRCDPISGHTALYWYRQSLGQGLEFLIYFQGNSAPDKSGLPSDRFSAERTGGSVSTLTIQRTQQEDSAVYLCASSQSGSVGELFFGEGSRLTVL.

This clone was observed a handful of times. Here the CDR3 reads CAWSGRERGVNEKLFF. The DNA for the CDR3 is TGTGCCTGGAGTGGCCGGGAGCGGGGTGTTAATGAAAAACTGTTTTTT. The rearrangement joins TRBV30 to TRBJ1-4; D gene unclear. The CDR3 consists of 16 residues. Germline assignment: CDR1 GTSNPN and CDR2 SVGIG (reference sequence). The V gene lost 1 base and the J gene lost 4 bases, with 16 bases spanning the gap.

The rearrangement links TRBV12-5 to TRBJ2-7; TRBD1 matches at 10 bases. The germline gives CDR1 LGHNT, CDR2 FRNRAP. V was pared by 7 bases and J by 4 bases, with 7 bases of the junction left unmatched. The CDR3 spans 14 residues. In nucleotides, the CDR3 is TGTGCTAGTGCCCTGGGACAGGGGTTGTACGAGCAGTACTTC. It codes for CASALGQGLYEQYF.

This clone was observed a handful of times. CDR3 sequence (DNA): TGTGCCAGCAGCCCCCGACGGGGGGAGACCCAGTACTTC. Amino acids: CASSPRRGETQYF. The rearrangement uses TRBV13 and TRBJ2-5; possible D gene TRBD2, 6 bases. CDR1 is PRHDT, CDR2 FYEKMQ, per germline (reference sequence). Deletions cut 5 bases from V and 5 bases from J, with 12 bases between. The CDR3 has 13 residues.

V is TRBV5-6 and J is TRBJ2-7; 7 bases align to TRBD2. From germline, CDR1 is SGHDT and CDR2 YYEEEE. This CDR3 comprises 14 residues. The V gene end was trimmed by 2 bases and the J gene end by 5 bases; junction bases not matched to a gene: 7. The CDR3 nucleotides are TGTGCCAGCAGCTTAGGTAGCGGGTCCCACGAGCAGTACTTC. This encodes CASSLGSGSHEQYF.

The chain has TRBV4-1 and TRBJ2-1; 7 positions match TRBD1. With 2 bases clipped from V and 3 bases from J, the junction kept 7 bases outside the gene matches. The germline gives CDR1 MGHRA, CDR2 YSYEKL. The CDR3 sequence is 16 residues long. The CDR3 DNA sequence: TGCGCCAGCAGCCAAAGGGGGCAGCAGGGCTACAATGAGCAGTTCTTC. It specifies CASSQRGQQGYNEQFF.

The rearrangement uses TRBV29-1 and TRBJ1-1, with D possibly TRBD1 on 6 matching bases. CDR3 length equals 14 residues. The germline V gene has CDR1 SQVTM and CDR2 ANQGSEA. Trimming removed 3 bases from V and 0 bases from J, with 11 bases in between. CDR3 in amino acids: CSVDDRKMNTEAFF. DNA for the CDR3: TGCAGCGTTGATGACAGGAAAATGAACACTGAAGCTTTCTTT.

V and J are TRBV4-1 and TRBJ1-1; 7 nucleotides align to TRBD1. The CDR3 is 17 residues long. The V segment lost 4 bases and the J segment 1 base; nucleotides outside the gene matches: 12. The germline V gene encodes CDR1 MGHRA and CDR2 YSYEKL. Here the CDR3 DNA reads TGCGCCAGCAGCCCTACGTTGTGGGACAGAGCGAACACTGAAGCTTTCTTT. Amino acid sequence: CASSPTLWDRANTEAFF.

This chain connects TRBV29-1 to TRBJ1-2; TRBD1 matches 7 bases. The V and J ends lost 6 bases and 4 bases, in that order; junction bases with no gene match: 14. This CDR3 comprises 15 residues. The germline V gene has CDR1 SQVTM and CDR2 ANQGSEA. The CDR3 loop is CSVEGMGGTAYGYTF. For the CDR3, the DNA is TGCAGCGTGGAGGGGATGGGCGGGACAGCCTATGGCTACACCTTC.

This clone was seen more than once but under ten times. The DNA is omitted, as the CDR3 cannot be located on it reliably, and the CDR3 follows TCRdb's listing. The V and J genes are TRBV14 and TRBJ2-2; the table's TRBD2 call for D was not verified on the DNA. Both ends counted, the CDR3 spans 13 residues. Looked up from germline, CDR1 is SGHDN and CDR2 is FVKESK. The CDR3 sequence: CASSPFGAGELFF.

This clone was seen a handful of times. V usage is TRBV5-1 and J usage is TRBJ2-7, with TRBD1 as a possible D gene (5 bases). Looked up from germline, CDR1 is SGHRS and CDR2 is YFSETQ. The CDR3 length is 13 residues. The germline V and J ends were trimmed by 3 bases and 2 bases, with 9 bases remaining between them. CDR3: CASSYQQAYEQYF. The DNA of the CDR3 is TGCGCCAGCAGCTACCAACAGGCCTACGAGCAGTACTTC.

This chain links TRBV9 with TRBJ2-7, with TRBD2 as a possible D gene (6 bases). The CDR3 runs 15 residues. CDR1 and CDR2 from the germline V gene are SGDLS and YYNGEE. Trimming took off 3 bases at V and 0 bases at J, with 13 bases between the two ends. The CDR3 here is CASSAGDFLSYEQYF. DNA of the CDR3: TGTGCCAGCAGCGCGGGGGACTTCCTCTCCTACGAGCAGTACTTC.

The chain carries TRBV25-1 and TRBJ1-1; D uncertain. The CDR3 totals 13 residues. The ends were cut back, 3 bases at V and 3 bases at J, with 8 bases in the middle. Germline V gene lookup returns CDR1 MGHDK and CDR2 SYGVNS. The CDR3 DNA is TGTGCCAGCAGTGAGGGAGCTCACACTGAAGCTTTCTTT. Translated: CASSEGAHTEAFF.

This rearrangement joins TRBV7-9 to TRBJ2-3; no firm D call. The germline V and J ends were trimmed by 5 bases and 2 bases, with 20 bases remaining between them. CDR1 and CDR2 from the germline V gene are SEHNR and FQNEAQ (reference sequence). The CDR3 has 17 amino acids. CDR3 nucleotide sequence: TGTGCCAGCAGCCCCCCCTCTACCGGTCTAGACACAGATACGCAGTATTTT. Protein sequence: CASSPPSTGLDTDTQYF. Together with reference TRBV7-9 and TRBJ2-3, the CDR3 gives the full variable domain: DTGVSQNPRHKITKRGQNVTFRCDPISEHNRLYWYRQTLGQGPEFLTYFQNEAQLEKSRLLSDRFSAERPKGSFSTLEIQRTEQGDSAMYLCASSPPSTGLDTDTQYFGPGTRLTVL.

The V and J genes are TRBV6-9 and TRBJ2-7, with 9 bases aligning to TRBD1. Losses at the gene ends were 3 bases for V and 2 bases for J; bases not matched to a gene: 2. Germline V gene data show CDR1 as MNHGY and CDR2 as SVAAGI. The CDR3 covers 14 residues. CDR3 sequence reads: CASSYRDRAYEQYF. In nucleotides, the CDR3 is TGTGCCAGCAGTTACCGGGACAGGGCCTACGAGCAGTACTTC.

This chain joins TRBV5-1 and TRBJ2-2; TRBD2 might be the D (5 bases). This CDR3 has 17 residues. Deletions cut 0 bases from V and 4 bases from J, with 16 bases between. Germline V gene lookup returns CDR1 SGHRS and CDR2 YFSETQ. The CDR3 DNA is TGCGCCAGCAGCTTGGAGTCCGGGGTGCGAGGCACCGGGGAGCTGTTTTTT. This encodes CASSLESGVRGTGELFF.

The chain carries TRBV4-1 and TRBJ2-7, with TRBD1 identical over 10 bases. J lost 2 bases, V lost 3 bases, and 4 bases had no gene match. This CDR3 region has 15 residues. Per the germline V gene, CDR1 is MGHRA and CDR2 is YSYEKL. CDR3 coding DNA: TGCGCCAGCAGCCACGGGACAGGGGCCACCTACGAGCAGTACTTC. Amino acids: CASSHGTGATYEQYF.

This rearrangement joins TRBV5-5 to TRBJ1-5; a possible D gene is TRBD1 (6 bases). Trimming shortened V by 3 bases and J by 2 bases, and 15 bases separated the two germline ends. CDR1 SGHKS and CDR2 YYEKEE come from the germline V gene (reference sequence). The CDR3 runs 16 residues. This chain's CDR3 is CASSSGLPGGNQPQHF. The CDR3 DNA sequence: TGTGCCAGCAGCTCCGGATTGCCAGGGGGCAATCAGCCCCAGCATTTT.

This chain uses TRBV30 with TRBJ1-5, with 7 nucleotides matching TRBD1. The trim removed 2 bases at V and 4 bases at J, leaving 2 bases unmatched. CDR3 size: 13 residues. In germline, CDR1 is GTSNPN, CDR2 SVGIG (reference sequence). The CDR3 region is CAWSKQGNQPQHF. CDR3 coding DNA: TGTGCCTGGAGTAAACAGGGGAATCAGCCCCAGCATTTT.